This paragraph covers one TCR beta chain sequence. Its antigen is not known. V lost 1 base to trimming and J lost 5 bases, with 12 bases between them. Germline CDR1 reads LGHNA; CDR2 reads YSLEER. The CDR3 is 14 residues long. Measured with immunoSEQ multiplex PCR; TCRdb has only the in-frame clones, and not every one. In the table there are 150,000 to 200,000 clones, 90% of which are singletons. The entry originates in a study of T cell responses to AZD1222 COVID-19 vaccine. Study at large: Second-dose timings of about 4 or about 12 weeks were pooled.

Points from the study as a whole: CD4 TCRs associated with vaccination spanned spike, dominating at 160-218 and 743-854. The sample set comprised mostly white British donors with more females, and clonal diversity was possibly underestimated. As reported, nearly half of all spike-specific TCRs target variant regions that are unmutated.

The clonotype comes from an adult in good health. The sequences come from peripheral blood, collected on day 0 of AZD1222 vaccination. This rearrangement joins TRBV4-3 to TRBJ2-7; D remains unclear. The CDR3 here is CASSQVSGTHEQYF. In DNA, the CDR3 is TGCGCCAGCAGCCAAGTTTCAGGAACCCACGAGCAGTACTTC.